The 24 T cell receptor beta chains listed next were all sequenced from one sample in a study of cytomegalovirus exposure and HLA in healthy donors. PCR used 60 Vbeta primers and 13 Jbeta primers. Libraries were prepared by immunoSEQ multiplex PCR; TCRdb keeps only in-frame clonotypes and omits some of them. The table has about 130,000 clones, around 72% seen once. The sequenced sample was PBMCs. The receptors come from a woman younger than 35 in good health and CMV-seronegative.

The chain recombines TRBV30 with TRBJ1-1; the match to TRBD1 covers 7 bases. The trim removed 0 bases at V and 6 bases at J, leaving 4 bases unmatched. Germline-derived CDR1 and CDR2 are GTSNPN and SVGIG (reference sequence). The CDR3 sequence is 13 residues long. This chain's CDR3 is CAWSVDRDSEAFF. CDR3 bases: TGTGCCTGGAGTGTTGACAGGGACTCTGAAGCTTTCTTT.

The chain recombines TRBV29-1 with TRBJ1-2, with TRBD1 identical over 8 bases. V gave up 5 bases and J gave up 2 bases; unmatched junction bases: 1. This CDR3 region has 12 residues. Looked up from germline, CDR1 is SQVTM and CDR2 is ANQGSEA. For the CDR3, the DNA is TGCAGCGTTCGGACAGGGAACTATGGCTACACCTTC. Its translation is CSVRTGNYGYTF. The entire variable domain, with the rest obtained from reference TRBV29-1 and TRBJ1-2, is as follows: SAVISQKPSRDICQRGTSLTIQCQVDSQVTMMFWYRQQPGQSLTLIATANQGSEATYESGFVIDKFPISRPNLTFSTLTVSNMSPEDSSIYLCSVRTGNYGYTFGSGTRLTVV.

This clone was found a few times. This chain joins TRBV4-1 and TRBJ2-3, with D unclear. The length of the CDR3 is 16 residues. Trimming cost V 1 base and J 0 bases, with 11 bases left between them. Germline V CDR1 and CDR2: MGHRA, YSYEKL. In DNA, the CDR3 is TGCGCCAGCAGCCAAGTTGGGCCATCTAGCACAGATACGCAGTATTTT. Its protein product is CASSQVGPSSTDTQYF.

This clone was seen a few times. The genes are TRBV7-9 and TRBJ1-2; TRBD1 aligns across 9 bases. V lost 4 bases, J lost 3 bases, and 3 bases stayed unmatched. Germline CDR1 SEHNR, CDR2 FQNEAQ (reference sequence). The CDR3 is 14 amino acids. The DNA of the CDR3 is TGTGCCAGCAGCTCCCGGACAGGGGACTATGGCTACACCTTC. This encodes CASSSRTGDYGYTF.

The chain has TRBV9 and TRBJ2-1; 10 nucleotides align to TRBD2. This CDR3 spans 14 amino acids. Germline V gene sequence: CDR1 SGDLS, CDR2 YYNGEE. The J segment lost 6 bases and the V segment lost 4 bases, leaving 4 bases of the junction unmatched. In DNA form, the CDR3 reads TGTGCCAGCAGCCTCCGACTAGCGGGCAATGAGCAGTTCTTC. Protein: CASSLRLAGNEQFF.

This sequence joins TRBV7-9 and TRBJ1-2; maybe TRBD1 (6 bases). Looked up from germline, CDR1 is SEHNR and CDR2 is FQNEAQ (reference sequence). This CDR3 is built from 15 residues. V lost 6 bases to trimming and J lost 5 bases, with 19 bases between them. CDR3 amino acids: CASSSSGGAGYGYTF. CDR3 bases: TGTGCCAGCAGTTCCTCGGGGGGCGCAGGGTATGGCTACACCTTC. Supplemented by reference TRBV7-9 and TRBJ1-2, the full variable domain reads DTGVSQNPRHKITKRGQNVTFRCDPISEHNRLYWYRQTLGQGPEFLTYFQNEAQLEKSRLLSDRFSAERPKGSFSTLEIQRTEQGDSAMYLCASSSSGGAGYGYTFGSGTRLTVV.

This chain's CDR3 is CASSSIHDYGYTF. The CDR3 region has the DNA TGTGCCAGCAGCTCTATCCACGATTATGGCTACACCTTC. The chain couples TRBV7-9 to TRBJ1-2; D not certain. V dropped 4 bases and J dropped 5 bases, with 11 bases sitting between them. Germline CDR1 and CDR2: SEHNR and FQNEAQ (reference sequence). CDR3 length: 13 amino acids.

The chain is built from TRBV6-1 and TRBJ2-2; 7 bases align to TRBD2. V was clipped by 7 bases and J by 6 bases; unmatched bases: 11. Looked up from germline, CDR1 is MNHNS and CDR2 is SASEGT. The CDR3 length is 15 residues. The CDR3: CASTEGTGGSGELFF. The CDR3 region has the DNA TGTGCCAGCACCGAGGGGACGGGGGGATCCGGGGAGCTGTTTTTT.

This clone appeared a single time. This sequence joins TRBV30 and TRBJ2-3; D perhaps matches TRBD2 (5 bases). Per germline, CDR1 GTSNPN and CDR2 SVGIG (reference sequence). Trimming removed 0 bases from V and 11 bases from J, with 15 bases in between. The CDR3 loop spans 13 amino acids. The CDR3 bases are TGTGCCTGGAGTGTACAAGTTGAGGGCGGGCAGTATTTT. Translating it yields CAWSVQVEGGQYF.

The J gene is TRBJ2-1, the V gene TRBV10-3; D is ambiguous. This CDR3 contains 17 residues. CDR1 is ENHRY, CDR2 SYGVKD, per germline. Trimming cost V 5 bases and J 0 bases, with 17 bases left between them. The CDR3: CAISSSLERSSYNEQFF. CDR3 DNA: TGTGCCATCAGTTCCTCCCTGGAGAGGAGCTCCTACAATGAGCAGTTCTTC.

The count of this clone is one. The rearrangement links TRBV2 to TRBJ2-5; 8 bases are a match to TRBD2. CDR1 and CDR2 from the germline V gene are SNHLY and FYNNEI. This CDR3 is 13 amino acids long. With V trimmed by 0 bases and J by 13 bases, 7 bases remained unmatched. CDR3 loop: CASSEALRGGRYF. The CDR3 nucleotides read TGTGCCAGCAGTGAAGCGCTTCGGGGGGGCCGGTACTTC.

The V gene is TRBV10-3, the J gene TRBJ2-7; tentative D call: TRBD2 (7 bases). V dropped 10 bases and J dropped 5 bases, with 21 bases sitting between them. The CDR3 length is 14 residues. In germline, CDR1 is ENHRY, CDR2 SYGVKD. Written as DNA, the CDR3 is TGTGCCACCAAAGGTGGAGGGGAGGGGGACGAGCAGTACTTC. It is translated as CATKGGGEGDEQYF.

J is TRBJ2-2 and V is TRBV27; 9 nucleotides line up with TRBD2. Germline trimming cut 6 bases from V and 3 bases from J; bases unmatched to any gene: 2. CDR1 is MNHEY, CDR2 SMNVEV, per germline (reference sequence). This CDR3 has 14 residues. The CDR3 spells CASRVAGDTGELFF. CDR3 nucleotides: TGTGCCAGCAGGGTAGCGGGAGACACCGGGGAGCTGTTTTTT.

The chain carries TRBV7-2 and TRBJ2-5; D not certain. Germline CDR1 and CDR2: SGHTA and FQGNSA. Trimming took 3 bases from V and 2 from J, leaving 7 bases between them. The CDR3 sequence is 13 residues long. CDR3 DNA: TGTGCCAGCAGCTTCGGTCTTCAAGAGACCCAGTACTTC. Residues: CASSFGLQETQYF.

This rearrangement joins TRBV2 to TRBJ1-1, with D hard to call. With 10 bases removed from V and 0 bases from J, the gap between germline ends came to 12 bases. The CDR3 extends over 13 amino acids. Germline values: CDR1 SNHLY, CDR2 FYNNEI. CDR3 sequence (DNA): TGTGCCACAAGTGGGGAGATGAACACTGAAGCTTTCTTT. It specifies CATSGEMNTEAFF.

This chain uses TRBV27 with TRBJ2-7; possible D gene TRBD1, 6 bases. This CDR3 is built from 15 residues. CDR1 and CDR2 (germline): MNHEY, SMNVEV (reference sequence). V lost 8 bases, J lost 1 base, and 18 bases lay in between. The CDR3 loop is CASPCIGTKSYEQYF. As DNA, the CDR3 is TGTGCCAGCCCTTGCATTGGGACAAAATCCTACGAGCAGTACTTC.

This chain joins TRBV7-2 and TRBJ2-5, with TRBD2 identical over 7 bases. After removal of 2 bases from V and 9 bases from J, the junction contained 12 bases not matched to a gene. This CDR3 comprises 15 residues. Germline V lookup: CDR1 SGHTA, CDR2 FQGNSA. Here the CDR3 reads CASSLRTRVGSAQYF. The CDR3 DNA reads TGTGCCAGCAGCTTAAGGACTAGAGTCGGTTCGGCCCAGTACTTC.

This chain uses TRBV30 with TRBJ2-1; tentatively, D is TRBD2 (6 bases). The V end was cut by 2 bases, the J end by 4 bases, with 12 bases between. Germline V gene lookup returns CDR1 GTSNPN and CDR2 SVGIG (reference sequence). This CDR3 is 14 amino acids long. The CDR3 sequence: CAWSWGDSYNEQFF. Written as DNA, the CDR3 is TGTGCCTGGAGTTGGGGGGATTCATACAATGAGCAGTTCTTC.

The rearrangement links TRBV9 to TRBJ2-3, with 11 bases fitting TRBD2. With V trimmed by 3 bases and J by 2 bases, 8 bases remained unmatched. Germline V gene sequence: CDR1 SGDLS, CDR2 YYNGEE. The CDR3 has 17 residues. CDR3 loop: CASSAPGLAEPTDTQYF. In DNA, the CDR3 is TGTGCCAGCAGCGCGCCGGGACTAGCGGAACCCACAGATACGCAGTATTTT.

J is TRBJ1-5 and V is TRBV7-9, with D unresolved. Germline loops: CDR1 SEHNR, CDR2 FQNEAQ (reference sequence). The CDR3 length is 13 residues. V was pared by 1 base and J by 4 bases, with 5 bases between. The CDR3 reads CASSLDGNQPQHF. CDR3 nucleotide sequence: TGTGCCAGCAGCTTAGACGGGAATCAGCCCCAGCATTTT.

The chain is built from TRBV7-8 and TRBJ2-1, with TRBD2 identical over 7 bases. This CDR3 region has 16 residues. V trimming: 2 bases; J trimming: 4 bases; junction bases outside the gene matches: 8. Germline CDR1 SGHVS, CDR2 FQNEAQ. The CDR3, as DNA: TGTGCCAGCAGCTTACTGGGTCTAGCGGATTACAATGAGCAGTTCTTC. It yields the protein CASSLLGLADYNEQFF. The whole variable domain, filled in from reference TRBV7-8 and TRBJ2-1, reads GAGVSQSPRYKVAKRGQDVALRCDPISGHVSLFWYQQALGQGPEFLTYFQNEAQLDKSGLPSDRFFAERPEGSVSTLKIQRTQQEDSAVYLCASSLLGLADYNEQFFGPGTRLTVL.

This clone was counted once. The chain carries TRBV5-1 and TRBJ2-1; 15 nucleotides match TRBD2. Germline CDR1 reads SGHRS; CDR2 reads YFSETQ. The CDR3 sequence is 19 residues long. V dropped 4 bases and J dropped 0; count of bases not matched to a gene: 8. The CDR3 protein is CASSALGLAGGSSYNEQFF. CDR3 in DNA: TGCGCCAGCAGCGCCCTCGGACTAGCGGGGGGGAGCTCCTACAATGAGCAGTTCTTC.

There are a few counts of this clone. This sequence joins TRBV7-9 and TRBJ1-4; weak D call: TRBD1 (6 bases). Per germline, CDR1 SEHNR and CDR2 FQNEAQ (reference sequence). Trimming cost V 0 bases and J 5 bases, with 16 bases left between them. This CDR3 has 17 amino acids. CDR3 sequence reads: CASSLAGVGTRNEKLFF. CDR3 nucleotide sequence: TGTGCCAGCAGCTTAGCGGGGGTAGGGACACGGAATGAAAAACTGTTTTTT. Full variable domain (remainder filled in from reference TRBV7-9 and TRBJ1-4): DTGVSQNPRHKITKRGQNVTFRCDPISEHNRLYWYRQTLGQGPEFLTYFQNEAQLEKSRLLSDRFSAERPKGSFSTLEIQRTEQGDSAMYLCASSLAGVGTRNEKLFFGSGTQLSVL.

This chain uses TRBV16 with TRBJ2-2; maybe TRBD2 (5 bases). Per germline, CDR1 KGHSY and CDR2 FQNENV. This CDR3 is built from 15 residues. V was trimmed by 6 bases and J by 1 base, leaving 12 bases between them. The CDR3 here is CASSSLRGNTGELFF. Written as DNA, the CDR3 is TGTGCCAGCAGTTCCCTCCGGGGGAACACCGGGGAGCTGTTTTTT.